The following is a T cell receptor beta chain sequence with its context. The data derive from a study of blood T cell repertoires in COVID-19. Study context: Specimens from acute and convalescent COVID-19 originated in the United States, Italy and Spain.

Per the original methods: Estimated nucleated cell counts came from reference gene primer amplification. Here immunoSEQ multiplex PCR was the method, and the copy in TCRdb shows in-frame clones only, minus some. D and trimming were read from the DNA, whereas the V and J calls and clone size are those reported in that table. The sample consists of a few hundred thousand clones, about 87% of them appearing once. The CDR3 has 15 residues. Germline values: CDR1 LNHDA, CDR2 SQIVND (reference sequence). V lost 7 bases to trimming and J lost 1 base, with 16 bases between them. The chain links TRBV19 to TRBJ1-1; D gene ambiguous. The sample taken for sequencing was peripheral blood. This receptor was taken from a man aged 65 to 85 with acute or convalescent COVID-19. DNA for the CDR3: TGTGCCAGTACTCCAGCTAGCGGCGGGAACACTGAAGCTTTCTTT. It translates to CASTPASGGNTEAFF.